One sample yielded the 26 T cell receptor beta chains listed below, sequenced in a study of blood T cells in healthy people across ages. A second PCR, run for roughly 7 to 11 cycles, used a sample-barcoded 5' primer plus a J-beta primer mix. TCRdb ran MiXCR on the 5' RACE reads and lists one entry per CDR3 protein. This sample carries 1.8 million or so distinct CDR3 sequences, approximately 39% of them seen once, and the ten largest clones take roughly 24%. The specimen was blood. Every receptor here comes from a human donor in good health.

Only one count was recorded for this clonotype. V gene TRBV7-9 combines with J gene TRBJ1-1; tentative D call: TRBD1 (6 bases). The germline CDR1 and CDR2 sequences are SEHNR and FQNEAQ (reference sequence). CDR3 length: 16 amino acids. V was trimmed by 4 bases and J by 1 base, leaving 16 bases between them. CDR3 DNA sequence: TGTGCCAGCAGCTGGGGACAATTGGCCGCGAACACTGAAGCTTTCTTT. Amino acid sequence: CASSWGQLAANTEAFF.

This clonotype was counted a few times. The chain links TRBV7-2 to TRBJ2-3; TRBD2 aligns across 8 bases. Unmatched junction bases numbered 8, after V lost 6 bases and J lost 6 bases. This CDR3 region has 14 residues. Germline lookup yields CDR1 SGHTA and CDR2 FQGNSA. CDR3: CASSLRGAGDTQYF. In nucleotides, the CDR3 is TGTGCCAGCAGTCTGCGGGGGGCCGGGGATACGCAGTATTTT.

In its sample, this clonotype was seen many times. The CDR3 spells CSVRFGTTTDTQYF. The CDR3 region has the DNA TGCAGCGTACGCTTCGGGACGACGACAGATACGCAGTATTTT. V usage is TRBV29-1 and J usage is TRBJ2-3; D possibly uses TRBD1 or TRBD2 (5 bases each). Germline loops: CDR1 SQVTM, CDR2 ANQGSEA. The CDR3 has 14 residues. V dropped 6 bases and J dropped 3 bases, with 16 bases sitting between them.

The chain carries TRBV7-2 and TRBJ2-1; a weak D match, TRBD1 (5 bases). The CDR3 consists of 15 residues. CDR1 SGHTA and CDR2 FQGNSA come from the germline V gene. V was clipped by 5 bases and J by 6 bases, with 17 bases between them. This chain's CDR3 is CASSTRPVQGNEQFF. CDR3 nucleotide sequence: TGTGCCAGCAGCACACGACCCGTTCAGGGCAATGAGCAGTTCTTC.

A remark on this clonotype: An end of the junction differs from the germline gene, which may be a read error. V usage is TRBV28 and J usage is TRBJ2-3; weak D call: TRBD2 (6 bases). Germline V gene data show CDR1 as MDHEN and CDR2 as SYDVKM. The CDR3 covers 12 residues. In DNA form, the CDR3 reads TGTGCCAGCCGCGGGGACCCAGATGCGCAGTATTTT. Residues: CASRGDPDAQYF.

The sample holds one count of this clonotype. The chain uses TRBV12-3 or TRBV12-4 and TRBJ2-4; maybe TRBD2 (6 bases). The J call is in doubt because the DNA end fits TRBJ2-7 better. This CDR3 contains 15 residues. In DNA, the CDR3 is TGTGCCAGCAGTGCGGGGACGGATAGCTCCTACGAGCAGTACTTC. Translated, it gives CASSAGTDSSYEQYF.

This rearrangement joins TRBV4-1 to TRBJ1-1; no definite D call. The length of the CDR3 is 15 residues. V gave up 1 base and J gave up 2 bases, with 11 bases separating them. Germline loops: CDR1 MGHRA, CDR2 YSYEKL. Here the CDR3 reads CASSQGPVSNTEAFF. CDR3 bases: TGCGCCAGCAGCCAAGGTCCAGTTTCTAACACTGAAGCTTTCTTT.

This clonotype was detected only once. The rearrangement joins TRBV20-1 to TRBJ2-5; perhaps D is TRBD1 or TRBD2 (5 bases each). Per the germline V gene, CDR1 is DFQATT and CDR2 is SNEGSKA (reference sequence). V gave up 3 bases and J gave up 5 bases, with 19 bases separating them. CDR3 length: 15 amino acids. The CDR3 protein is CSARILRGSGETQYF. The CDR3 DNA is TGCAGTGCTAGGATCCTTAGGGGAAGCGGCGAGACCCAGTACTTC.

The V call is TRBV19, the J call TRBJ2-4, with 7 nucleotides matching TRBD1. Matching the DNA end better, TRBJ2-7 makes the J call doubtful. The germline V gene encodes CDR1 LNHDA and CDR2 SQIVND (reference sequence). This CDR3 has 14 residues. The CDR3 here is CASARDRSLSEQYF. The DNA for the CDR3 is TGTGCCAGTGCTCGGGACAGATCCCTTAGCGAGCAGTACTTC.

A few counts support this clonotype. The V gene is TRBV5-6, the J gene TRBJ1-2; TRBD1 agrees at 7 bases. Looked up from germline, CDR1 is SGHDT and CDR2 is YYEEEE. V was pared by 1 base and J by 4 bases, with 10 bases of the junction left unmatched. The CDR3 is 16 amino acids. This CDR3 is CASSLKGAEGAYGYTF. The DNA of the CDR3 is TGTGCCAGCAGCTTGAAAGGGGCCGAGGGGGCCTATGGCTACACCTTC. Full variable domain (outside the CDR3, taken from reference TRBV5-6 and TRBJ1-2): DAGVTQSPTHLIKTRGQQVTLRCSPKSGHDTVSWYQQALGQGPQFIFQYYEEEERQRGNFPDRFSGHQFPNYSSELNVNALLLGDSALYLCASSLKGAEGAYGYTFGSGTRLTVV.

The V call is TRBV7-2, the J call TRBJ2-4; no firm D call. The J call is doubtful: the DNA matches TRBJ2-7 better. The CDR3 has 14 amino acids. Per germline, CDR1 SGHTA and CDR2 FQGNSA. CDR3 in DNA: TGTGCCAGCAGCTCAGAAGCCTTTTTTAACGAGCAGTACTTC. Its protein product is CASSSEAFFNEQYF.

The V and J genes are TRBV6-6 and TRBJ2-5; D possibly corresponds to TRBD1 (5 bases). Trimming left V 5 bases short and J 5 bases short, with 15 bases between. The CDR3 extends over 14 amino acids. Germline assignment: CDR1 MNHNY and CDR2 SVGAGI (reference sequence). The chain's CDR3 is CASSPTEYAETQYF. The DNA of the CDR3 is TGTGCCAGCAGTCCGACAGAATATGCGGAGACCCAGTACTTC.

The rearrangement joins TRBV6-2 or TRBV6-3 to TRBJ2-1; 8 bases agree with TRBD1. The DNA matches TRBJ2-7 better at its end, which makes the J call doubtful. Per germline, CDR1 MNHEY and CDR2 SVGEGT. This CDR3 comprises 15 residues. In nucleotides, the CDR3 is TGTGCCAGCAGACCCGACAGGGGACCTTACAATGAGCAGTACTTC. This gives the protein CASRPDRGPYNEQYF.

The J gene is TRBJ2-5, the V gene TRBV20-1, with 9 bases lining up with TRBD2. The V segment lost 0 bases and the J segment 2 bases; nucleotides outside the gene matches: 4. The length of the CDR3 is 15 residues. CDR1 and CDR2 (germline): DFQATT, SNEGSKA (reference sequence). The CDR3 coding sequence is TGCAGTGCTAGAGATCGGCTAGCGGGGCAAGAGACCCAGTACTTC. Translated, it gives CSARDRLAGQETQYF.

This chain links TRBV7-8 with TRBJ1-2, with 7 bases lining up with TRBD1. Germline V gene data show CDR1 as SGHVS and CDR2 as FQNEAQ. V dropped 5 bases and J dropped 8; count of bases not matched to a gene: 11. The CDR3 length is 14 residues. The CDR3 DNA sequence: TGTGCCAGCAGCCCCAGGGGGTCGGGTCGGGGCTACACCTTC. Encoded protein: CASSPRGSGRGYTF.

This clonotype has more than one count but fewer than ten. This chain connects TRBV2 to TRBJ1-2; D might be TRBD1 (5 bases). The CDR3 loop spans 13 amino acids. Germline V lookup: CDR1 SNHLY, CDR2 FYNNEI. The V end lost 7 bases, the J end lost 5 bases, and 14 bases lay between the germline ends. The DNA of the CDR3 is TGTGCCAGCAAGACAGCCTCCTATTATGGCTACACCTTC. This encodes CASKTASYYGYTF.

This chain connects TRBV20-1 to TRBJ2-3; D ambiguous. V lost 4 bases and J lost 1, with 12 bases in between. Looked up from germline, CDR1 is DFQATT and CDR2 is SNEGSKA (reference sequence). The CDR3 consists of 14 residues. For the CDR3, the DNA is TGCAGTGCTATTTCTCCTGACGGCACAGATACGCAGTATTTT. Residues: CSAISPDGTDTQYF.

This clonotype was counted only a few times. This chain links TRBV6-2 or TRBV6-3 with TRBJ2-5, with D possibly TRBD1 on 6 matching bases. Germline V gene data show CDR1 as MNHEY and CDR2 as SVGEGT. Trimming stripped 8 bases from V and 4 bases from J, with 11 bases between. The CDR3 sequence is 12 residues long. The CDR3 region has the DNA TGTGCCAGCGGAGGACAGCCAGAGACCCAGTACTTC. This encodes CASGGQPETQYF.

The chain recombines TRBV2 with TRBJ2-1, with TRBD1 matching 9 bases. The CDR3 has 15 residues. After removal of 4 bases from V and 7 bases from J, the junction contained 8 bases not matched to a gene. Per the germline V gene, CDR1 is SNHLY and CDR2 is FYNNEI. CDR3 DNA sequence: TGTGCCAGCAGTGCAGTGGGACAGGGAAAGAATGAGCAGTTCTTC. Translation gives CASSAVGQGKNEQFF.

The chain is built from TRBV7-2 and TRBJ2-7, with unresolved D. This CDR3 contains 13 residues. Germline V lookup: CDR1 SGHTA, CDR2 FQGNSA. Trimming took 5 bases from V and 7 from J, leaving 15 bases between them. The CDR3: CASSPRTPMEQYF. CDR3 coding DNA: TGTGCCAGCAGCCCACGGACCCCGATGGAGCAGTACTTC.

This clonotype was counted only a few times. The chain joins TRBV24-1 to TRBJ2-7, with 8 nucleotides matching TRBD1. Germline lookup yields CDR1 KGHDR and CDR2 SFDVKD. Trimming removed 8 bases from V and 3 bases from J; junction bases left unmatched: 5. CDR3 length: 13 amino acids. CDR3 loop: CATMGTGSYEQYF. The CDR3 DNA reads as TGTGCCACCATGGGGACAGGAAGCTACGAGCAGTACTTC.

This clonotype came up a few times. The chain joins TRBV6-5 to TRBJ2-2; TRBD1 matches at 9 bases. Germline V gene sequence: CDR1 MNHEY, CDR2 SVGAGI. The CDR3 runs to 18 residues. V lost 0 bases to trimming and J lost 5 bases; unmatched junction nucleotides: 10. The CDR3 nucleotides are TGTGCCAGCAGTTACTCGATGAGGACAGGGGCCGATACCGGGGAGCTGTTTTTT. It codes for CASSYSMRTGADTGELFF.

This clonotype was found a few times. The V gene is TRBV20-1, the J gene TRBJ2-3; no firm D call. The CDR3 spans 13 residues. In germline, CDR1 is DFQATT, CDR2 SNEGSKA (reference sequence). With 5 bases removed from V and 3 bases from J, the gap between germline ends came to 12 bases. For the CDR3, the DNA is TGCAGTGCTCTCGACCGGGCAACAGATACGCAGTATTTT. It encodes CSALDRATDTQYF.

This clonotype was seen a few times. CDR3 region: CASSSFYPLTNEQFF. In nucleotides, the CDR3 is TGTGCCAGCAGTTCCTTTTACCCCCTTACCAATGAGCAGTTCTTC. V usage is TRBV27 and J usage is TRBJ2-1, with D hard to call. Germline CDR1 reads MNHEY; CDR2 reads SMNVEV (reference sequence). CDR3 length equals 15 residues. V was cut by 4 bases and J by 6 bases, with 16 bases left in between.

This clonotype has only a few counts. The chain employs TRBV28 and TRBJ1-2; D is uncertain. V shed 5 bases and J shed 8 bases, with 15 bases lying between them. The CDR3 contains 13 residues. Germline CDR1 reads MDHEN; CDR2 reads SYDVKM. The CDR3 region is CASSPPHSQGYTF. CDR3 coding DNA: TGTGCCAGCAGTCCTCCCCACAGCCAGGGCTACACCTTC.

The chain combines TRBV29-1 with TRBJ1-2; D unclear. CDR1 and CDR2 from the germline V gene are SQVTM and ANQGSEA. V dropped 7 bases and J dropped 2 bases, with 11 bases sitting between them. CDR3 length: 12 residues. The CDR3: CSGSDRNYGYTF. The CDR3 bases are TGCAGCGGGTCAGACCGCAACTATGGCTACACCTTC.